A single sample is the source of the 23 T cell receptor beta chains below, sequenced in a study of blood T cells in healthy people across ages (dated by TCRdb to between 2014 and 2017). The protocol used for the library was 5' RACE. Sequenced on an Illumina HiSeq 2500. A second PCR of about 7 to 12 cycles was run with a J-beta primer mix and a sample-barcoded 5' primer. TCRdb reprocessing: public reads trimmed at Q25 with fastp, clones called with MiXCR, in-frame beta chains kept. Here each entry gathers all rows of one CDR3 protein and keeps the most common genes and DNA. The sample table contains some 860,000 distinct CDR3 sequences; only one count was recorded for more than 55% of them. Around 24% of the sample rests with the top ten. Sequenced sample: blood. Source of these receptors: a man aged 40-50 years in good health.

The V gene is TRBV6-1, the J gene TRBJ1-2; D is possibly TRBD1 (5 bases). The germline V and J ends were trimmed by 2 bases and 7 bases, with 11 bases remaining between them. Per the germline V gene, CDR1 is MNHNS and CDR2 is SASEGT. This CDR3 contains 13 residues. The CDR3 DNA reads TGTGCCAGCAGTGAACAAGGGACGAGTGGCTACACCTTC. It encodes CASSEQGTSGYTF.

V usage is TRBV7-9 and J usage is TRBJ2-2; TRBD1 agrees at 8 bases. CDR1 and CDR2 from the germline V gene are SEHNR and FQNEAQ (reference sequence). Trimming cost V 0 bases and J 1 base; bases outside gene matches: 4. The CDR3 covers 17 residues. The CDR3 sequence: CASSLADGQGNTGELFF. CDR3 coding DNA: TGTGCCAGCAGCTTAGCAGATGGACAGGGGAACACCGGGGAGCTGTTTTTT.

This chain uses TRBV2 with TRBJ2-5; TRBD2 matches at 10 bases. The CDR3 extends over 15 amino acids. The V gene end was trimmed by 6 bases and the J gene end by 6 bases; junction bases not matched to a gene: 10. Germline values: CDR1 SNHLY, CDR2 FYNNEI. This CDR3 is CASRGSGGALKTQYF. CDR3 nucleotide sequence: TGTGCCAGCAGAGGAAGCGGGGGGGCTCTGAAGACCCAGTACTTC.

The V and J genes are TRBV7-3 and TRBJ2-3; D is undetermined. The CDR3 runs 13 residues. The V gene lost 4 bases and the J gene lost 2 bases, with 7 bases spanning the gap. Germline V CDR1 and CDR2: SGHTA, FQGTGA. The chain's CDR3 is CASSSRLTDTQYF. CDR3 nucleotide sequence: TGTGCCAGCAGCTCCCGTCTCACAGATACGCAGTATTTT. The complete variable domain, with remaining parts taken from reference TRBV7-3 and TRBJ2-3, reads GAGVSQTPSNKVTEKGKYVELRCDPISGHTALYWYRQSLGQGPEFLIYFQGTGAADDSGLPNDRFFAVRPEGSVSTLKIQRTERGDSAVYLCASSSRLTDTQYFGPGTRLTVL.

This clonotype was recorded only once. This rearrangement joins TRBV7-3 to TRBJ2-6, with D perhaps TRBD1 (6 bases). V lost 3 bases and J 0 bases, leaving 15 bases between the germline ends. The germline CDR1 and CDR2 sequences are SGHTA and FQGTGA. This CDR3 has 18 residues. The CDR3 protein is CASSFPTGGHSGANVLTF. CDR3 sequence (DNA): TGTGCCAGCAGCTTCCCGACAGGAGGTCACTCTGGGGCCAACGTCCTGACTTTC. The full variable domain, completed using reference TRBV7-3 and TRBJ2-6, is GAGVSQTPSNKVTEKGKYVELRCDPISGHTALYWYRQSLGQGPEFLIYFQGTGAADDSGLPNDRFFAVRPEGSVSTLKIQRTERGDSAVYLCASSFPTGGHSGANVLTFGAGSRLTVL.

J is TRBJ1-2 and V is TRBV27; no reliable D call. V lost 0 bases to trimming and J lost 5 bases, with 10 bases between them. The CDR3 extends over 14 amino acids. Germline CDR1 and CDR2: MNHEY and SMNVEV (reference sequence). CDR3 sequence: CASSLSNSLYGYTF. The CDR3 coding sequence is TGTGCCAGCAGTTTATCGAACAGTCTTTATGGCTACACCTTC.

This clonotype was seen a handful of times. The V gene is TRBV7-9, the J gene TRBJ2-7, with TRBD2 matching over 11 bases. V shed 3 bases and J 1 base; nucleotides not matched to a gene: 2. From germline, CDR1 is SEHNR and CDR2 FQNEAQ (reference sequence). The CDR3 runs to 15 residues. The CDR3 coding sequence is TGTGCCAGCAGCTTGTCTAGCGGGAGGTCCTACGAGCAGTACTTC. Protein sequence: CASSLSSGRSYEQYF.

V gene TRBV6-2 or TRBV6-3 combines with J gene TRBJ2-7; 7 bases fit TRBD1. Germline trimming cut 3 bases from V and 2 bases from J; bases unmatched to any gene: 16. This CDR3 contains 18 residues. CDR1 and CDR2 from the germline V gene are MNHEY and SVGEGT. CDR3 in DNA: TGTGCCAGCAGTTATCGGCGGTTGGGACAGCAGGGAACCTACGAGCAGTACTTC. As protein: CASSYRRLGQQGTYEQYF.

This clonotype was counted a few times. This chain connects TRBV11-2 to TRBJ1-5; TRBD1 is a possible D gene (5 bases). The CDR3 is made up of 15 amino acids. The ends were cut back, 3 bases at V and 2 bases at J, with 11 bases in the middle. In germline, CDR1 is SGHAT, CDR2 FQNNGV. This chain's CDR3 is CASSFDRGGNQPQHF. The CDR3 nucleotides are TGTGCCAGCAGCTTCGATAGGGGTGGCAATCAGCCCCAGCATTTT.

The CDR3 reads CASSPQPYEQYF. CDR3 DNA sequence: TGTGCCAGCAGTCCCCAACCTTACGAGCAGTACTTC. V gene TRBV12-3 or TRBV12-4 combines with J gene TRBJ2-4; no firm D call. The J call may be incorrect, as the DNA end agrees better with TRBJ2-7. This CDR3 is 12 amino acids long.

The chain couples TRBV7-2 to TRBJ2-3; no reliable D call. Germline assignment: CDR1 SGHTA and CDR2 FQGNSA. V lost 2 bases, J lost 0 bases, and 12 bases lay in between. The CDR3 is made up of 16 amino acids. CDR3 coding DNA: TGTGCCAGCAGCTTACTCTTTACTCACAGCACAGATACGCAGTATTTT. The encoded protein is CASSLLFTHSTDTQYF.

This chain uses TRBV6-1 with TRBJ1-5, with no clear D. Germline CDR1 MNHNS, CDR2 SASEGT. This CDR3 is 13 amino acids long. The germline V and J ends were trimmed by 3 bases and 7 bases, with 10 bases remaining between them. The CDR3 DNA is TGTGCCAGCAGTGAGAGGGTGGTCCAGCCCCAGCATTTT. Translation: CASSERVVQPQHF.

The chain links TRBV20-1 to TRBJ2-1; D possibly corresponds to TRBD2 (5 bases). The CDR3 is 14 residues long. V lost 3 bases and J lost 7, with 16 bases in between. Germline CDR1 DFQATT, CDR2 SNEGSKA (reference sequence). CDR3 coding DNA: TGCAGTGCTAGTAAGGCTAATACGGGAAATGAGCAGTTCTTC. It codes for CSASKANTGNEQFF.

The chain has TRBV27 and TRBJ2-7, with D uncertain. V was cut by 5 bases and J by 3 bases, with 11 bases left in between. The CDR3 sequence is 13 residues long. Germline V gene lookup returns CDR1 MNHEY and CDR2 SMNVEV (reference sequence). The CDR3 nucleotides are TGTGCCAGCAGTCTCTCTACAGACTACGAGCAGTACTTC. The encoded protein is CASSLSTDYEQYF.

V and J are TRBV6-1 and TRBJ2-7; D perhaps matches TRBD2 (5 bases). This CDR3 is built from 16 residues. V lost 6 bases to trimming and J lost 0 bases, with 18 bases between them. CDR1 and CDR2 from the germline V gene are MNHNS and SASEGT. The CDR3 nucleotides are TGTGCCAGCAGGCTACAAGCGGACCGGAACTCCTACGAGCAGTACTTC. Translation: CASRLQADRNSYEQYF.

The CDR3 reads CASSQIRDARGQGGYGYTF. The CDR3 nucleotides are TGTGCCAGCAGTCAAATTAGGGACGCTCGGGGACAGGGTGGCTATGGCTACACCTTC. The rearrangement uses TRBV2 and TRBJ1-2; TRBD1 aligns across 9 bases. J was trimmed by 4 bases and V by 5 bases; bases with no gene match: 20. The CDR3 consists of 19 residues. Germline-derived CDR1 and CDR2 are SNHLY and FYNNEI.

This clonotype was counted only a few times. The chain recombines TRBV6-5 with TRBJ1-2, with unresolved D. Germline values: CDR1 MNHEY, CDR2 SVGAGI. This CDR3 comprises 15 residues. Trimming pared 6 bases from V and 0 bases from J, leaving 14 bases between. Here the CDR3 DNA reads TGTGCCAGCAGCAACGAGTTGTATGCTAACTATGGCTACACCTTC. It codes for CASSNELYANYGYTF.

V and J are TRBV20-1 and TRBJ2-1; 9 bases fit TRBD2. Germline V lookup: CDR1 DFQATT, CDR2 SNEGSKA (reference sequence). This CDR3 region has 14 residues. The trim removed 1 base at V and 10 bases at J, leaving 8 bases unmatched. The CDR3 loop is CSARGSSGNPEQFF. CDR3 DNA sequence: TGCAGTGCTAGAGGGTCTAGCGGGAACCCCGAGCAGTTCTTC.

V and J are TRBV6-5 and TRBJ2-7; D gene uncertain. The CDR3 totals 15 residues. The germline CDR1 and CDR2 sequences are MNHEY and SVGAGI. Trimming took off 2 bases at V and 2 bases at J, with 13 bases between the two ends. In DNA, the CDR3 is TGTGCCAGCAGTTACAAGTGGGCAGACACCTACGAGCAGTACTTC. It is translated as CASSYKWADTYEQYF.

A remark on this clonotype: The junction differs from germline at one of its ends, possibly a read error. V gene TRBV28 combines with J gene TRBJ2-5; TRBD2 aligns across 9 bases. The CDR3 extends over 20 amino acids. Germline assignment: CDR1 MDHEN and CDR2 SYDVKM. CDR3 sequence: CASNPLWGSGSRRHQATQYF. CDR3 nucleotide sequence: TGTGCCAGCAATCCACTTTGGGGTAGCGGGAGTAGGAGGCACCAAGCGACCCAGTACTTC.

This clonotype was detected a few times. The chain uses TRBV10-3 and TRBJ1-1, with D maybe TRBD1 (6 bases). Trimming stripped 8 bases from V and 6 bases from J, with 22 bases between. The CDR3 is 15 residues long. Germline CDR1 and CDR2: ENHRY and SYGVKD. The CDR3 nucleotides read TGTGCCATCGGTGTGGGAGGGGGAGAGTTCGCTGAAGCTTTCTTT. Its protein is CAIGVGGGEFAEAFF.

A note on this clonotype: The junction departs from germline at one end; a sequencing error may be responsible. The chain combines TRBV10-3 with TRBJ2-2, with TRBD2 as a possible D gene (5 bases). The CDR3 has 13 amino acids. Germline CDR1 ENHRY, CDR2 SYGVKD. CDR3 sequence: CAIKSSGFGELFF. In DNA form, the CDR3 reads TGTGCCATCAAATCCTCGGGGTTCGGGGAGCTATTTTTT.

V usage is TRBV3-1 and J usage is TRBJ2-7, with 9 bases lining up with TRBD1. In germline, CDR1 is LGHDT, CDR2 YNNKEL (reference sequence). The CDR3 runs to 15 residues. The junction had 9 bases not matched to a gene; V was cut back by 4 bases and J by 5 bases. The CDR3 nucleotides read TGTGCCAGCAGCCCGACCCGGACAGGGGTCCACGAGCAGTACTTC. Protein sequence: CASSPTRTGVHEQYF.